One T cell receptor (beta chain) is described in this entry. The antigen remains undetermined. Germline V gene lookup returns CDR1 SGHRS and CDR2 YFSETQ. There are 15 residues in the CDR3. V was cut by 0 bases and J by 8 bases, with 15 bases left in between. The individuals who served as donors were healthy Caucasians living in Russia, aged roughly 6 to 95. The record originates from a study of blood T cells in healthy people across ages. General study results and limits: It was the long-lived donors that had more naive CD4+ cells and higher diversity than aged donors.

Combining a sample-barcoded 5' primer with a J-beta primer mix, a second PCR ran for about 7 to 11 cycles. Using its own MiXCR run on the 5' RACE reads, TCRdb lists one record per CDR3 protein. Counted here are 800,000 to 950,000 distinct CDR3 sequences, 25% to 35% occurring once; the ten biggest clones make up about 10%. These data were also filed under a second study, of T cells of mothers and their children.

The TCR comes from a woman aged 40 to 55 in good health. The V call is TRBV5-1, the J call TRBJ1-5; the D is unclear. The sample comprised blood. The CDR3 protein is CASSLVGGPREPQHF. For the CDR3, the DNA is TGCGCCAGCAGCTTGGTTGGCGGTCCGAGGGAGCCCCAGCATTTT.